The 8 T cell receptor beta chains presented below share a single source sample, sequenced in a study of regulatory T cells in long-lasting Graves disease. Libraries of TCR beta came from iRepertoire HTBI primers plus Arm-PCR of CDR3 regions. Using its own MiXCR run on the multiplex PCR reads, TCRdb lists one record per CDR3 protein. The sample yields about 340,000 distinct CDR3 sequences, roughly a fifth seen once. Time point described: persistent/refractory GD, antithyroid drugs over 5 years with positive TRAb. From PBMCs, RNA was extracted and then used to make the TCR library. The specimen was peripheral blood mononuclear cells (PBMCs), collected when the disease was refractory, from a patient treated with antithyroid drugs. Receptors originate from a female donor with Graves disease.

This rearrangement joins TRBV5-8 to TRBJ2-5; weak D call: TRBD2 (5 bases). Deletions cut 1 base from V and 5 bases from J, with 24 bases between. This CDR3 has 18 amino acids. CDR1 is SGHTS and CDR2 is YDEGEE in the germline V gene. CDR3 nucleotide sequence: TGTGCCAGCAGCTTGTTATTCTTCTCTAGCTTAGGTTTGGAGACCCAGTACTTC. It specifies CASSLLFFSSLGLETQYF.

At least ten counts were recorded for this clonotype. V is TRBV28 and J is TRBJ1-1; D unclear. CDR1 is MDHEN, CDR2 SYDVKM, per germline. CDR3 length: 11 amino acids. Deletions cut 5 bases from V and 4 bases from J, with 5 bases between. CDR3 region: CASSLLTEAFF. CDR3 sequence (DNA): TGTGCCAGCAGTCTGCTCACTGAAGCTTTCTTT.

In this sample, this clonotype turned up many times. J is TRBJ2-7 and V is TRBV11-2; 10 bases agree with TRBD2. The germline CDR1 and CDR2 sequences are SGHAT and FQNNGV. CDR3 length equals 13 residues. J was trimmed by 10 bases and V by 1 base; bases with no gene match: 4. CDR3 in DNA: TGTGCCAGCAGCTTAGTGACTAGCGGGCAACAGTACTTC. This encodes CASSLVTSGQQYF.

Ten or more counts support this clonotype. The chain combines TRBV10-1 with TRBJ1-1, with D maybe TRBD1 (6 bases). Per germline, CDR1 WNHNN and CDR2 SYGVQD (reference sequence). CDR3 length: 13 residues. V dropped 6 bases and J dropped 11 bases, with 19 bases sitting between them. The CDR3 loop reads CASSGGLQDSAFF. The CDR3 DNA sequence: TGCGCCAGCAGCGGGGGCTTACAGGATTCGGCTTTCTTT.

V is TRBV6-4 and J is TRBJ1-5; D is unresolved. CDR1 is MRHNA, CDR2 SNTAGT, per germline. V was cut by 6 bases and J by 7 bases, with 10 bases left in between. CDR3 length: 12 amino acids. The CDR3 DNA reads as TGTGCCAGCAGGCAGTTCGCCCAGCCCCAGCATTTT. Translating it yields CASRQFAQPQHF.

The rearrangement joins TRBV7-3 to TRBJ2-2, with 15 bases identical to TRBD2. The CDR3 is 16 amino acids. After removal of 4 bases from V and 6 bases from J, the junction contained 3 bases not matched to a gene. Germline V gene lookup returns CDR1 SGHTA and CDR2 FQGTGA. The CDR3 region has the DNA TGTGCCAGCAGCTCAGGACTAGCGGGAGGGCCCGGGGAGCTGTTTTTT. Translated: CASSSGLAGGPGELFF.

This clonotype was counted at least ten times. The V and J genes are TRBV6-1 and TRBJ1-5, with 10 nucleotides matching TRBD1. Germline V gene sequence: CDR1 MNHNS, CDR2 SASEGT. V was clipped by 1 base and J by 6 bases; unmatched bases: 3. CDR3 length: 15 amino acids. The CDR3: CASSEETGGGQPQHF. CDR3 nucleotide sequence: TGTGCCAGCAGTGAAGAGACAGGGGGCGGTCAGCCCCAGCATTTT.

V usage is TRBV5-1 and J usage is TRBJ1-1; 8 bases line up with TRBD1. The CDR3 runs to 14 residues. Germline V gene sequence: CDR1 SGHRS, CDR2 YFSETQ. After removal of 4 bases from V and 1 base from J, the junction contained 3 bases not matched to a gene. The CDR3 coding sequence is TGCGCCAGCAGCAACGGACAGGGGAACACTGAAGCTTTCTTT. Its protein is CASSNGQGNTEAFF.